The 15 T cell receptor beta chains presented below share a single source sample, sequenced in a study of blood T cell repertoires in COVID-19. The repertoire was sequenced with immunoSEQ multiplex PCR; TCRdb's copy has only in-frame clones and lacks some. The top ten clones hold 0.95% to 1.5% of a sample with a few hundred thousand clones, more than 70% of them seen once. The sequenced material came from peripheral blood. These receptor sequences come from a man aged 40-49 years with acute or convalescent COVID-19.

This chain connects TRBV5-4 to TRBJ1-2, with TRBD1 identical over 7 bases. V lost 4 bases, J lost 3 bases, and 3 bases stayed unmatched. Looked up from germline, CDR1 is SGHNT and CDR2 is YYREEE (reference sequence). CDR3 length equals 13 residues. DNA of the CDR3: TGTGCCAGCAGCAAGGGACAGCACTATGGCTACACCTTC. Translating gives CASSKGQHYGYTF.

The chain combines TRBV2 with TRBJ2-2; possibly TRBD1 for D (6 bases). CDR3 length equals 15 residues. Trimming removed 7 bases from V and 4 bases from J, with 16 bases in between. Germline lookup yields CDR1 SNHLY and CDR2 FYNNEI. CDR3 sequence reads: CASTTRGSGTGELFF. Written as DNA, the CDR3 is TGTGCCAGCACCACAAGGGGGTCGGGCACCGGGGAGCTGTTTTTT. Full variable domain (missing parts from reference TRBV2 and TRBJ2-2): EPEVTQTPSHQVTQMGQEVILRCVPISNHLYFYWYRQILGQKVEFLVSFYNNEISEKSEIFDDQFSVERPDGSNFTLKIRSTKLEDSAMYFCASTTRGSGTGELFFGEGSRLTVL.

This chain links TRBV5-1 with TRBJ1-3, with D tentatively TRBD1 (5 bases). The CDR3 is 14 amino acids. Per the germline V gene, CDR1 is SGHRS and CDR2 is YFSETQ. Trimming took 0 bases from V and 4 from J, leaving 8 bases between them. CDR3 in amino acids: CASSLVAGGNTIYF. The CDR3 DNA sequence: TGCGCCAGCAGCTTGGTTGCAGGGGGAAACACCATATATTTT.

The rearrangement links TRBV7-2 to TRBJ2-7; D remains ambiguous. There are 14 residues in the CDR3. In germline, CDR1 is SGHTA, CDR2 FQGNSA. Trimming pared 0 bases from V and 3 bases from J, leaving 9 bases between. The DNA for the CDR3 is TGTGCCAGCAGCTTAGCGGCCAGAAGCTACGAGCAGTACTTC. Protein product: CASSLAARSYEQYF.

This chain connects TRBV28 to TRBJ1-4; D is undetermined. V lost 3 bases and J lost 3, with 5 bases in between. The length of the CDR3 is 13 residues. In germline, CDR1 is MDHEN, CDR2 SYDVKM. CDR3 region: CASSFGSNEKLFF. The CDR3 nucleotides read TGTGCCAGCAGTTTTGGCTCTAATGAAAAACTGTTTTTT.

The chain recombines TRBV10-3 with TRBJ1-2, with D possibly being TRBD1 (6 bases). V was pared by 6 bases and J by 6 bases, with 8 bases between. In germline, CDR1 is ENHRY, CDR2 SYGVKD. This CDR3 region has 11 residues. In DNA form, the CDR3 reads TGTGCCATCAGCCGGGACAATGGCTACACCTTC. It specifies CAISRDNGYTF.

This clone is a singleton in its sample. The chain links TRBV12-5 to TRBJ2-5, with a weak D call TRBD1 (5 bases). The CDR3 covers 15 residues. Trimming shortened V by 1 base and J by 1 base, and 10 bases separated the two germline ends. Per germline, CDR1 LGHNT and CDR2 FRNRAP. The CDR3 DNA follows: TGTGCTAGTGGTTTGGGTGACAGATCCCAAGAGACCCAGTACTTC. This gives the protein CASGLGDRSQETQYF.

This chain links TRBV9 with TRBJ2-1; TRBD2 might be the D (6 bases). Germline V lookup: CDR1 SGDLS, CDR2 YYNGEE. The germline V and J ends were trimmed by 4 bases and 3 bases, with 14 bases remaining between them. The CDR3 is made up of 15 amino acids. CDR3 coding DNA: TGTGCCAGCAGCCCCAGCGGGTTGGACTACAATGAGCAGTTCTTC. Translation: CASSPSGLDYNEQFF.

The chain recombines TRBV7-6 with TRBJ2-7; D is perhaps TRBD2 (5 bases). This CDR3 spans 16 amino acids. Per germline, CDR1 SGHVS and CDR2 FNYEAQ. V lost 5 bases to trimming and J lost 4 bases, with 21 bases between them. In nucleotides, the CDR3 is TGTGCCAGCAGCCCCAGACCGAGGGCCCATCAATACGAGCAGTACTTC. Protein sequence: CASSPRPRAHQYEQYF.

The V call is TRBV5-4, the J call TRBJ1-4; TRBD1 is a possible D gene (5 bases). CDR1 SGHNT and CDR2 YYREEE come from the germline V gene (reference sequence). V was clipped by 2 bases and J by 7 bases, with 15 bases between them. The CDR3 is made up of 15 amino acids. DNA for the CDR3: TGTGCCAGCAGCTTTTTCGGGGGGATAGGTGAAAAACTGTTTTTT. This translates into CASSFFGGIGEKLFF.

Here the CDR3 reads CASSLTSGYEQYF. The CDR3 nucleotides are TGCGCCAGCAGCCTAACGAGCGGATACGAGCAGTACTTC. The chain recombines TRBV4-1 with TRBJ2-7, with D possibly TRBD2 on 5 matching bases. This CDR3 spans 13 amino acids. V lost 4 bases and J 4 bases, leaving 11 bases between the germline ends. Per germline, CDR1 MGHRA and CDR2 YSYEKL.

The J gene is TRBJ2-3, the V gene TRBV27, with no clear D. CDR1 and CDR2 from the germline V gene are MNHEY and SMNVEV (reference sequence). CDR3 size: 16 residues. V lost 3 bases and J 0 bases, leaving 13 bases between the germline ends. The CDR3: CASSFRTTTSTDTQYF. CDR3 bases: TGTGCCAGCAGTTTTAGAACCACCACTAGCACAGATACGCAGTATTTT.

The chain has TRBV28 and TRBJ1-5; 8 bases are a match to TRBD1. With 5 bases clipped from V and 2 bases from J, the junction kept 17 bases outside the gene matches. The CDR3 contains 19 residues. Germline V lookup: CDR1 MDHEN, CDR2 SYDVKM. CDR3 protein: CASSLTNAPGGRGNQPQHF. The CDR3 DNA is TGTGCCAGCAGTCTCACCAACGCTCCAGGGGGCAGGGGCAATCAGCCCCAGCATTTT.

The chain employs TRBV3-1 (or the pseudogene TRBV3-2) and TRBJ2-7, with 8 bases identical to TRBD2. Trimming at V came to 1 base and at J to 4 bases, leaving 3 bases not matched to a gene. From germline, CDR1 is LGHDT and CDR2 YNNKEL (reference sequence). The CDR3 runs 14 residues. The CDR3 loop is CASSQAGGNYEQYF. DNA for the CDR3: TGTGCCAGCAGCCAAGCGGGAGGGAATTACGAGCAGTACTTC.

This clone was detected once. The V gene is TRBV7-8, the J gene TRBJ1-5; the match to TRBD1 covers 10 bases. Germline trimming cut 5 bases from V and 3 bases from J; bases unmatched to any gene: 7. The germline CDR1 and CDR2 sequences are SGHVS and FQNEAQ. The CDR3 is made up of 16 amino acids. In DNA, the CDR3 is TGTGCCAGCAGCGCCGGGACAGGGGAGTCCAATCAGCCCCAGCATTTT. Amino acid sequence: CASSAGTGESNQPQHF. Filled out from reference TRBV7-8 and TRBJ1-5, the complete variable domain reads GAGVSQSPRYKVAKRGQDVALRCDPISGHVSLFWYQQALGQGPEFLTYFQNEAQLDKSGLPSDRFFAERPEGSVSTLKIQRTQQEDSAVYLCASSAGTGESNQPQHFGDGTRLSIL.